This record covers a single T cell receptor (beta chain). Its antigen remains unidentified. The time point: week 47, end of study. A single vaccine dose contained 300 ug of mutant IDH1 20-mer peptide, and topical imiquimod was used with it. The data stem from a study of a mutant IDH1 vaccine in newly diagnosed glioma. Study background: Radiotherapy, temozolomide, or both had been given previously, and both were given to most.

V was pared by 0 bases and J by 0 bases, with 17 bases between. Germline CDR1 MGHRA, CDR2 YSYEKL. There are 18 residues in the CDR3. Profiled with immunoSEQ multiplex PCR; TCRdb holds only in-frame clones, not every one. This table has about 62,000 clones, roughly four fifths appearing once. The V call is TRBV4-1, the J call TRBJ1-2; D is ambiguous. This sequence originates from a man between 25 and 39 years old with glioma. The material was PBMCs, obtained from a glioma patient whose treatment included an IDH1 peptide vaccine. Here the CDR3 reads CASSQDFGMRFSNYGYTF. The CDR3 DNA is TGCGCCAGCAGCCAAGATTTTGGTATGAGGTTTTCTAACTATGGCTACACCTTC.